These T cell receptor beta chains were read from a single sample in a study of radiotherapy plus CTLA-4 blockade in lung cancer. TCRdb's copy holds only in-frame clones and misses some; the assay was immunoSEQ multiplex PCR. The sample comprises about 85,000 clones, roughly 86% of which are singletons, and approximately 2% rests with the top ten. Sequencing was performed on peripheral blood, taken from a patient treated with radiotherapy plus ipilimumab. The receptors come from a human donor with non-small cell lung cancer who had a partial response to radiotherapy plus ipilimumab. The CDR3 runs from the conserved cysteine through the conserved F or W. D genes are given only for firm matches. Clone sizes are given selectively: once, few, many, or a class where the clone is expanded.

v_gene	j_gene	d_gene	len	abundance	CDR3aa	CDR3nt
TRBV4-1	TRBJ2-1	NA	15	NA	CASSQDRGRYNEQFF	TGCGCCAGCAGCCAAGATAGGGGGAGATACAATGAGCAGTTCTTC
TRBV6-5	TRBJ1-3	TRBD1	15	NA	CASSLTGDSGNTIYF	TGTGCCAGCAGCTTGACAGGGGACTCTGGAAACACCATATATTTT
TRBV5-4	TRBJ2-1	NA	15	once	CASSLTGVLDNEQFF	TGTGCCAGCAGCTTGACGGGGGTCTTGGACAATGAGCAGTTCTTC
TRBV7-9	TRBJ1-1	TRBD1	12	NA	CASVNRGTEAFF	TGTGCCAGTGTTAACAGGGGAACTGAAGCTTTCTTT
TRBV15	TRBJ1-2	NA	16	NA	CATSRDRRLTNYGYTF	TGTGCCACCAGCAGAGATCGCCGTCTAACTAACTATGGCTACACCTTC
TRBV6-1	TRBJ1-2	TRBD1	16	once	CASSEYPGQGGYGYTF	TGTGCCAGCAGTGAATACCCCGGACAGGGAGGCTATGGCTACACCTTC
TRBV28	TRBJ2-3	TRBD1	15	NA	CASSFHGTGTDTQYF	TGTGCCAGCAGTTTCCACGGGACAGGGACAGATACGCAGTATTTT
TRBV28	TRBJ1-5	TRBD1	15	NA	CASSLSGGSNQPQHF	TGTGCCAGCAGTTTGTCAGGGGGGAGCAATCAGCCCCAGCATTTT
TRBV9	TRBJ2-7	TRBD2	18	NA	CASSVAGTGLAGDGEQYF	TGTGCCAGCAGCGTAGCTGGGACAGGACTAGCGGGAGATGGCGAGCAGTACTTC
TRBV11-2	TRBJ2-7	TRBD1	12	NA	CASRHRGSEQYF	TGTGCCAGCAGGCACAGGGGTTCCGAGCAGTACTTC
TRBV30	TRBJ1-1	NA	13	NA	CAWTRDRNTEAFF	TGTGCCTGGACCCGTGACAGGAACACTGAAGCTTTCTTT
TRBV18	TRBJ2-5	TRBD1	16	NA	CASSPMTGGQSETQYF	TGTGCCAGCTCACCGATGACAGGGGGGCAATCAGAGACCCAGTACTTC
TRBV19	TRBJ2-5	TRBD2	14	few	CASATSGRKETQYF	TGTGCCAGTGCCACTAGCGGGAGGAAAGAGACCCAGTACTTC
TRBV4-2	TRBJ1-6	TRBD1	19	NA	CASSQMKPGQSSYNSPLHF	TGTGCCAGCAGCCAGATGAAACCGGGACAGAGCTCCTATAATTCACCCCTCCACTTT
TRBV19	TRBJ2-2	NA	15	NA	CASSIQQTNTGELFF	TGTGCCAGTAGTATCCAACAGACAAACACCGGGGAGCTGTTTTTT
TRBV5-1	TRBJ1-2	NA	14	NA	CASSFRQTRYGYTF	TGCGCCAGCAGCTTCAGACAGACTCGCTATGGCTACACCTTC
TRBV28	TRBJ1-2	TRBD1	14	NA	CASRQTGAGYGYTF	TGTGCCAGCAGACAAACAGGGGCGGGCTATGGCTACACCTTC
TRBV7-2	TRBJ1-4	TRBD1	14	few	CASSLDRVNEKLFF	TGTGCCAGCAGCCTGGACAGGGTGAATGAAAAACTGTTTTTT
TRBV5-4	TRBJ2-1	TRBD2	15	NA	CASSLSSGRYNEQFF	TGTGCCAGCAGCTTGAGTAGCGGGAGATACAATGAGCAGTTCTTC
TRBV6-5	TRBJ2-7	NA	13	NA	CASSEALTYEQYF	TGTGCCAGCAGTGAAGCCCTGACCTACGAGCAGTACTTC
TRBV7-2	TRBJ2-5	TRBD2	15	NA	CASSFVAGGWETQYF	TGTGCCAGCAGCTTTGTAGCGGGAGGTTGGGAGACCCAGTACTTC
TRBV5-4	TRBJ2-1	TRBD2	16	NA	CASSSGLAGELGEQFF	TGTGCCAGCAGCTCGGGACTAGCGGGAGAGTTGGGTGAGCAGTTCTTC
TRBV5-4	TRBJ2-5	TRBD2	15	NA	CASSSRLAGEETQYF	TGTGCCAGCAGCTCACGACTAGCGGGAGAAGAGACCCAGTACTTC
TRBV6-5	TRBJ1-1	NA	15	few	CASRENRSPNTEAFF	TGTGCCAGCAGGGAAAACAGGAGTCCTAACACTGAAGCTTTCTTT